The sequence of this TCR beta chain was determined in a study of T cells after yellow fever vaccination. General observations from the study: Reappearance after the booster was observed for most primary-vaccination clones (about 96% CD4, about 90% CD8).

The CDR3 runs 18 residues. Germline CDR1 reads MDHEN; CDR2 reads SYDVKM. The trim removed 6 bases at V and 3 bases at J, leaving 15 bases unmatched. This clonotype showed up many times. The antigen is unknown. TCRdb passed the 5' RACE reads through MiXCR, listing each CDR3 protein once. The data contain about 580,000 distinct CDR3 sequences, about 17% of them singletons. The specimen comprised PBMCs, sampled 5 days after the first yellow fever vaccination. The genes are TRBV28 and TRBJ2-4; TRBD1 matches 9 bases. This TCR was recovered from a man younger than 30 who received the YFV17D yellow fever vaccine. For the CDR3, the DNA is TGTGCCAGCAGCCCCCGTCCCGGGACAGGGTCGGGCAAAAACATTCAGTACTTC. Protein sequence: CASSPRPGTGSGKNIQYF.